The present T cell receptor beta chain was sequenced within a study of human T cells and chemical hapten exposure. V was trimmed by 0 bases and J by 4 bases, leaving 15 bases between them. The CDR3 totals 16 residues. Germline CDR1 is SGHTA and CDR2 is FQGNSA. The library tagged individual cDNA molecules with unique molecular identifiers. Authors' methods: Per-sample TCR counts ranged from about 20,000 to 700,000, median roughly 96,000. One entry per CDR3 protein, called by TCRdb with MiXCR from the RACE reads. TCRdb, rather than the study authors, made the V and J calls. The repertoire includes roughly 190,000 distinct CDR3 sequences, approximately 20% of them detected once, and approximately 6.7% sits in the top ten. The time point here: patch test 1, 2 weeks after DPC sensitization. The treatment is: therapeutic diphenylcyclopropenone sensitization with weekly scalp DPC.

The rearrangement joins TRBV7-2 to TRBJ1-1, with D possibly being TRBD1 (6 bases). The specimen comprised whole blood, sampled in connection with sensitization to the hapten diphenylcyclopropenone (DPC). This clonotype was sampled from a woman aged 50 to 60 with alopecia areata. Some clones in this sample may be carry-over from other donors' samples. CDR3 DNA sequence: TGTGCCAGCAGCTTAGCCGATACAGGGCCGGGCACTGAAGCTTTCTTT. This gives the protein CASSLADTGPGTEAFF.